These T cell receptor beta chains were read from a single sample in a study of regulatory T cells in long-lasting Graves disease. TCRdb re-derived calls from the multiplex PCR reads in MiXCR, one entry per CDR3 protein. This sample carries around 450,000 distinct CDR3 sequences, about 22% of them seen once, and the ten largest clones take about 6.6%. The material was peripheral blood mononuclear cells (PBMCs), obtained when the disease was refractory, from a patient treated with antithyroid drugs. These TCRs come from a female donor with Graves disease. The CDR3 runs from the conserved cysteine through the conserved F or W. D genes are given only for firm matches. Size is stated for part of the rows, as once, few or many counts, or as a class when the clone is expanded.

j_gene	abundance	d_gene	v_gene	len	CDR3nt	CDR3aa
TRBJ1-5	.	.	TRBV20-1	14	TGCAGTGCTAGGCCGAGCGTCGGGGATCAGCCCCAGCATTTT	CSARPSVGDQPQHF
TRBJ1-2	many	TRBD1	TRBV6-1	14	TGTGCCAGCAGTGACACAGGGGGCCGGTATGGCTACACCTTC	CASSDTGGRYGYTF
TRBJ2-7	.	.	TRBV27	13	TGTGCCAGCAGTTCCATGACTGACTACGAGCAGTACTTC	CASSSMTDYEQYF
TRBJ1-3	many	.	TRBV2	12	TGTGCCAGCAGTGAAGATGGAAACACCATATATTTT	CASSEDGNTIYF
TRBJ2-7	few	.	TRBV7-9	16	TGTGCCAGCAGCGCCGAATTCTCGGCCACCCCCTACGAGCAGTACTTC	CASSAEFSATPYEQYF
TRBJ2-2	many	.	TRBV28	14	TGTGCCAGCGGGGGCTCCGCGAACACCGGGGAGCTGTTTTTT	CASGGSANTGELFF
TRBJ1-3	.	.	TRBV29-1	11	TGCAGCGCCGGAGTTGGAAACACCATATATTTT	CSAGVGNTIYF
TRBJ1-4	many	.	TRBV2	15	TGTGCCAGCAGTGAATGGGGCGGCCTTAATGAAAAACTGTTTTTT	CASSEWGGLNEKLFF
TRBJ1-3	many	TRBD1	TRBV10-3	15	TGTGCCATCAGTGAGTCCAAGCGAGGGGGCGACACCATATATTTT	CAISESKRGGDTIYF
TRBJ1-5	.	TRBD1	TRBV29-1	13	TGCAGCGCCAGGACAGGGTCCGATCAGCCCCAGCATTTT	CSARTGSDQPQHF
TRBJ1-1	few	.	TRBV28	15	TGTGCCAGCAGTTTGCTCTACCGGGGGAACACTGAAGCTTTCTTT	CASSLLYRGNTEAFF
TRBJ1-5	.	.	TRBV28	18	TGTGCCAGCAGTTCGCCACCAGGAGGGGGGGAAAGCAATCAGCCCCAGCATTTT	CASSSPPGGGESNQPQHF
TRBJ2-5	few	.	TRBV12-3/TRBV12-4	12	TGTGCCAGCAGTTTAGGGGAAGAGGCCCAGTACTTC	CASSLGEEAQYF
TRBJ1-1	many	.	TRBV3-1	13	TGTGCCAGCAGCCCCAGCTATCGCGCTGAAGCTTTCTTT	CASSPSYRAEAFF
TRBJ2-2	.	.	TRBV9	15	TGTGCCAGCAGCGTATGGCCCGAGGACACCGGGGAGCTGTTTTTT	CASSVWPEDTGELFF
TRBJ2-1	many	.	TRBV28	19	TGTGCCAGCAGGCGACGACAGGAGAGGGAATACGGGAATCACAATGAGCAGTTCTTC	CASRRRQEREYGNHNEQFF
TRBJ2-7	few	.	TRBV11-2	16	TGTGCCAGCAGCTTGGGCTGGGGAGCCTTATCCTACGAGCAGTACTTC	CASSLGWGALSYEQYF
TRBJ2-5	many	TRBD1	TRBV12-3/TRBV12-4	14	TGTGCCAGCAGTTGGACAGGGAGCGGAGAGACCCAGTACTTC	CASSWTGSGETQYF
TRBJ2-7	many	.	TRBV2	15	TGTGCCAGCAGTGAAGCCGGGAGCTGGAGCCACGAGCAGTACTTC	CASSEAGSWSHEQYF
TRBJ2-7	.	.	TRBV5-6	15	TGTGCCAGCAGCCCCCGGACAAGGCCTCCTTACGAGCAGTACTTC	CASSPRTRPPYEQYF
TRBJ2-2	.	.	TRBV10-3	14	TGTGCCATTGCTGACAGTATGCACACCGGGGAGCTGTTTTTT	CAIADSMHTGELFF
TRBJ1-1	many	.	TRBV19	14	TGTGCCAGTAGTATTGGGGAAGGGGACACTGAAGCTTTCTTT	CASSIGEGDTEAFF
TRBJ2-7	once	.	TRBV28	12	TGTGCCAGCAGTGGGCTCGGCTACGAGCAGCACTTC	CASSGLGYEQHF
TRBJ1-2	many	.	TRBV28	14	TGTGCCAGCAGTTCTAACATTCCTGGTAGAGGCTACACCTTC	CASSSNIPGRGYTF
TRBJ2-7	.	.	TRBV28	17	TGTGCCAGCAGTTTATACCAGAACCCGTGGGGCCCCCCTGAGCAGTACTTC	CASSLYQNPWGPPEQYF
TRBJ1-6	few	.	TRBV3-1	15	TGTGCCAGCAGCCAAGTTCACCTGTCTAATTCACCCCTCCACTTT	CASSQVHLSNSPLHF
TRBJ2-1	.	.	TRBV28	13	TGTGCCAGCAGTTTATGGCCCGGGGGTGAGCAGTTCTTC	CASSLWPGGEQFF
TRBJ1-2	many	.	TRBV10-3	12	TGTGCCCTATGGGACGGGCTTTATGGCTACACCTTC	CALWDGLYGYTF
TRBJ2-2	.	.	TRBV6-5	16	TGTGCCAGCAGTTACTCGACCCGGGTAGACACCGGGGAGCTGTTTTTT	CASSYSTRVDTGELFF
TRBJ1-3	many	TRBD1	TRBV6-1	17	TGTGCCAGCCGTCCTAGGGACAGCTTTTACTCTGGAAACACCATATATTTT	CASRPRDSFYSGNTIYF
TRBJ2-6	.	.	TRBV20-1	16	TGCAGTGCTAGAGAGATTGGGTTGTCTGGGGCCAACGTCCTGACTTTC	CSAREIGLSGANVLTF
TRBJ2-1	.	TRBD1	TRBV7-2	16	TGTGCCAGCAGCTTCCCGGACAGGGGAGGATACAATGAGCAGTTCTTC	CASSFPDRGGYNEQFF
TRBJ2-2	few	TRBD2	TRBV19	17	TGTGCCAGTAGAGGACTAGCGGGGGTCGGGAACACCGGGGAGCTGTTTTTT	CASRGLAGVGNTGELFF
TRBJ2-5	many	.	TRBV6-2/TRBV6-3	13	TGTGCCAGCAGTTATACGGTAGAAGAGACCCAGTACTTC	CASSYTVEETQYF
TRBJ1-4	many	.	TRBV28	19	TGTGCCAGCAGCTGGGGAGGGGGGACATTAACCTCCTGGGATGAAAAACTGTTTTTT	CASSWGGGTLTSWDEKLFF
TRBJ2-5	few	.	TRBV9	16	TGTGCCAGCAGCGTAGAAGGGTCGGGTGCTGCAGAGACCCAGTACTTC	CASSVEGSGAAETQYF
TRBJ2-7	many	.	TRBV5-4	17	TGTGCCAGCAGCGATGGATCCCCAATTGAGTCCTCCTACGAGCAGTACTTC	CASSDGSPIESSYEQYF
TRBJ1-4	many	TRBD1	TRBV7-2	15	TGTGCCAGCACCTATTCGACAGGGGGGGGGGAAAAACTGTTTTTT	CASTYSTGGGEKLFF
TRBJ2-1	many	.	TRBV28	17	TGTGCCAGCAGTTTCCATGACGGGGGGCCAACCTACAATGAGCAGTTCTTC	CASSFHDGGPTYNEQFF
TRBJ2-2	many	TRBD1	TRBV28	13	TGTGCCAGCAGTGTGACAGGGACCGGGGAGCTGTTTTTT	CASSVTGTGELFF
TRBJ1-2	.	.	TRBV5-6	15	TGTGCCAGCAGCTTGTGGCAGGGAAGGAACTATGGCTACACCTTC	CASSLWQGRNYGYTF
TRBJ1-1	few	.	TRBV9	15	TGTGCCAGCAGCGCCCTCATCGAGGGGAACACTGAAGCTTTCTTT	CASSALIEGNTEAFF
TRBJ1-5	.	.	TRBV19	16	TGTGCCAGTAGTACAACGGGCACGGCAGGCAATCAGCCCCAGCATTTT	CASSTTGTAGNQPQHF
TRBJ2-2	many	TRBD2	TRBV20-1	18	TGCAGTGCTAGAGCCCGACTAGCGGGAGTCCCGAACACCGGGGAGCTGTTTTTT	CSARARLAGVPNTGELFF
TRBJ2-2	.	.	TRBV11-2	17	TGTGCCAGCAGCTTAGCGAGAGGGCGGGATATGACCGGGGAGCTGTTTTTT	CASSLARGRDMTGELFF
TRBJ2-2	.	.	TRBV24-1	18	TGTGCCACCAGTGATTGGGAGTTGGGGGGAGCCCACACCGGGGAGCTGTTTTTT	CATSDWELGGAHTGELFF